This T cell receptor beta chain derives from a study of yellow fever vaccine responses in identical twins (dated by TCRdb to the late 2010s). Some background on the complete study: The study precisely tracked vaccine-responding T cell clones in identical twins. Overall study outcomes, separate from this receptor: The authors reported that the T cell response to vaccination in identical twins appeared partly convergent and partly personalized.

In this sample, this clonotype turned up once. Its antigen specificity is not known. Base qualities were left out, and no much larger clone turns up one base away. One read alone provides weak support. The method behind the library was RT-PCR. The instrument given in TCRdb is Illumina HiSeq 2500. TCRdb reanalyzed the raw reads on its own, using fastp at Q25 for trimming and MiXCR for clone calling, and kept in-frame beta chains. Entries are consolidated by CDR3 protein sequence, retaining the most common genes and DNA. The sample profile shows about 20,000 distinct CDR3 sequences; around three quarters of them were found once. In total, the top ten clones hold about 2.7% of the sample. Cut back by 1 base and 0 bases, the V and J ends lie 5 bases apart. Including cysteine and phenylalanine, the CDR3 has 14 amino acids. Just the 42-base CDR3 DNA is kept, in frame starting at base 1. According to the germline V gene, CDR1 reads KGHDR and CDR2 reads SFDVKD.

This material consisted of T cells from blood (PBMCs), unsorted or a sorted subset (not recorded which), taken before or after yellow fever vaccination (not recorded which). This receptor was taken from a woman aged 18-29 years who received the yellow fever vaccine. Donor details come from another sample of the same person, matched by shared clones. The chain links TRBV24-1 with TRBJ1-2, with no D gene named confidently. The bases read TGTGCCACCAGTGATTTCGGGGCTAACTATGGCTACACCTTC. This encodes CATSDFGANYGYTF.